This T cell receptor beta chain was obtained from a study of blood T cell repertoires in COVID-19. Trimming cost V 5 bases and J 3 bases; bases outside gene matches: 7. CDR3 length: 16 residues. Germline CDR1 SGHNT, CDR2 YENEEA. Profiled with immunoSEQ multiplex PCR; TCRdb holds only in-frame clones, not every one. The top ten hold under 3% of the sample, which has fewer than 70,000 clones, approximately 90% seen once. The V gene is TRBV11-3, the J gene TRBJ2-6; 7 positions agree with TRBD1. Input material: peripheral blood. The TCR originated in a man aged 45 to 65 with acute or convalescent COVID-19. DNA for the CDR3: TGTGCCAGCAGCGCAAGACAGGGACGTGGGGCCAACGTCCTGACTTTC. It is translated as CASSARQGRGANVLTF.